What follows describes a single T cell receptor (beta chain). This record belongs to a study of T cell changes during pregnancy in multiple sclerosis. Produced via immunoSEQ multiplex PCR; TCRdb's table is partial and in-frame only. The sample consists of approximately 30,000 clones, about nine tenths of them appearing once. The CDR3 spans 18 residues. V shed 2 bases and J shed 0 bases, with 18 bases lying between them. Germline CDR1 SGHNT, CDR2 YYREEE (reference sequence). The sample was CD8+ T cells from peripheral blood mononuclear cells, taken in the second trimester of pregnancy. This clonotype was obtained from a female donor in good health, enrolled as a control in a pregnancy study. The genes are TRBV5-4 and TRBJ1-3, with D hard to call. CDR3 residues: CASSFSPFQDTSGNTIYF. The CDR3, as DNA: TGTGCCAGCAGCTTCTCACCCTTTCAAGACACCTCTGGAAACACCATATATTTT.